This passage covers 6 T cell receptor beta chains from one sample sequenced in a study of beta chain features in type 1 diabetes. Expressed TCRB transcripts were sequenced after all isolated RNA was converted to cDNA. Measured with immunoSEQ multiplex PCR; TCRdb has only the in-frame clones, and not every one. The sample yields 860,000 or so clones, roughly 15% seen once. Material for sequencing was naive CD4+ T cells from blood. The receptors were sampled from a woman under 30 in good health.

This clone turned up a few times. The rearrangement uses TRBV28 and TRBJ2-7; D gene ambiguous. V was trimmed by 7 bases and J by 2 bases, leaving 9 bases between them. The CDR3 totals 12 residues. Germline CDR1 is MDHEN and CDR2 is SYDVKM. This chain's CDR3 is CASKDGPYEQYF. The CDR3, as DNA: TGTGCCAGCAAAGATGGTCCCTACGAGCAGTACTTC.

The chain recombines TRBV6-5 with TRBJ2-7, with 10 nucleotides matching TRBD2. Germline lookup yields CDR1 MNHEY and CDR2 SVGAGI. The CDR3 totals 15 residues. V dropped 4 bases and J dropped 2; count of bases not matched to a gene: 5. DNA of the CDR3: TGTGCCAGCAGTTCCTGGACTAGCGGCACCTACGAGCAGTACTTC. This gives the protein CASSSWTSGTYEQYF.

The chain has TRBV28 and TRBJ2-3; possible D gene TRBD1, 6 bases. Germline loops: CDR1 MDHEN, CDR2 SYDVKM. This CDR3 is 13 amino acids long. Trimming left V 7 bases short and J 1 base short, with 9 bases between. CDR3 amino acids: CASNRQGTDTQYF. CDR3 DNA: TGTGCCAGCAATCGACAGGGCACAGATACGCAGTATTTT.

Here the CDR3 DNA reads TGTGCCAGCAGCTCGGGACCTTGGGTCAATGAGCAGTTCTTC. Protein: CASSSGPWVNEQFF. The chain links TRBV7-3 to TRBJ2-1; D tentatively reads TRBD1 or TRBD2 (5 bases each). The CDR3 runs 14 residues. V lost 4 bases to trimming and J lost 6 bases, with 13 bases between them. CDR1 is SGHTA and CDR2 is FQGTGA in the germline V gene.

This clone has more than one count but fewer than ten. The chain employs TRBV5-1 and TRBJ2-7; 11 bases align to TRBD2. Germline-derived CDR1 and CDR2 are SGHRS and YFSETQ. The CDR3 is 15 amino acids. Trimming took 5 bases from V and 3 from J; bases not matched to a gene: 7. The CDR3 protein is CASSSSTSGIYEQYF. DNA for the CDR3: TGCGCCAGCAGTTCCTCGACTAGCGGGATCTACGAGCAGTACTTC.

This clone was detected only a few times. The genes are TRBV2 and TRBJ2-3, with 12 bases matching TRBD2. V trimming: 6 bases; J trimming: 6 bases; junction bases outside the gene matches: 4. CDR3 length: 14 residues. Looked up from germline, CDR1 is SNHLY and CDR2 is FYNNEI. The CDR3 DNA is TGTGCCAGCAGGGGACTAGCGGGTCCGGATACGCAGTATTTT. Its protein product is CASRGLAGPDTQYF.